This T cell receptor (beta chain) came from a study of cytomegalovirus exposure and HLA in healthy donors (dated by TCRdb to 2015 to 2018). Regarding the research as a whole: According to a later analysis, the approximately 120 validation repertoires were produced on the same platform as the approximately 600 repertoires of the first cohort. The aim of the study was to test whether cataloging public T cell receptors could identify signatures of past pathogen exposure. Along with the roughly 670-subject first cohort, a separate validation cohort of more than 90 different subjects was used. High-throughput TCR immunosequencing, statistical association of individual TCRs with disease status, and machine learning were combined to predict cytomegalovirus infection status. Broader findings and caveats from the paper: While some public TCRs were present in many individuals, most TCR sequences turned up only very rarely across donors. In both the original and validation cohorts, the classifier was reported to diagnose cytomegalovirus status with high specificity and sensitivity. A later analysis found that TCRs clustered in the first cohort also tended to co-occur in the roughly 110 validation repertoires, with more than 90% of cluster scores above 0. A total of around 150 TCR beta chains were listed by the study as associated with cytomegalovirus. A few of the identified cytomegalovirus-associated TCR beta chains were confirmed in vitro to be specific for cytomegalovirus antigens. According to the authors, the approach could potentially be generalized to other disease states and immunological phenotypes. All 120 or so repertoires were used to score co-occurrence in the validation cohort in a later analysis, because that analysis had no HLA typing for the cohort.

This clone is a singleton in its sample. What this receptor recognizes is not known. No much larger clone exists at a distance of one base, and base qualities are not known. Donors formed part of the validation cohort, which comprised 120 subjects and was distinct from the first cohort of 666 subjects. The germline V gene specifies MDHEN as CDR1 and SYDVKM as CDR2. Trimming takes 2 bases from V and 4 bases from J, and the germline ends sit 8 bases apart. Spanning cysteine to phenylalanine, the CDR3 consists of 13 amino acids. Just the 39-base CDR3 DNA is kept, in frame starting at base 1. Preparation of the library involved the immunoSEQ multiplex PCR assay. As for the original processing: To diagnose cytomegalovirus status from the catalog of TCR beta chain sequences, a statistical classification framework was built. In its TCRdb copy, this immuneACCESS table keeps in-frame sequences only and misses some clones. Where compared with another copy, unresolved V genes explain less than half of these, and the others have no known cause. D and trimming were read from the DNA, whereas the V and J calls and clone size are those reported in that table. This sample has about 170,000 clones in its table, and about 89% of those were observed once. Of the sample, roughly 2.7% falls within the top ten clones.

The chain employs TRBV28 and TRBJ1-2; confidence is insufficient to name the D gene. The TCR sequence derives from a man aged 18-30 years in good health and CMV-seropositive. Sequenced material: PBMCs. The CDR3 region reads CASSLEIRYGYTF. The base sequence is TGTGCCAGCAGTTTAGAGATCCGCTATGGCTACACCTTC.